The next 19 T cell receptor beta chains were all read from a single sample in a study of T cells expressing NK-cell markers. Reprocessing the 5' RACE reads, TCRdb reports a single entry for every CDR3 protein and omits DNA. This table holds a few hundred thousand distinct CDR3 sequences. Sequencing used blood T cells: a sorted CD56 or NKG2C T cell subset, CD4+ or CD8+ T cells, or bulk PBMC T cells (not recorded which). Every receptor here comes from a man aged 18 to 35 in good health.

This chain connects TRBV14 to TRBJ2-3; TCRdb's D call, TRBD1, is unchecked because there is no DNA. CDR3 length: 16 residues. The V gene's germline CDR1 is SGHDN and CDR2 FVKESK. Here the CDR3 reads CASSQATGPPTDTQYF.

This chain joins TRBV9 and TRBJ2-5. This CDR3 has 16 amino acids. Germline lookup yields CDR1 SGDLS and CDR2 YYNGEE. The CDR3: CASSAQARAQQETQYF.

This chain joins TRBV4-1 and TRBJ1-1; TCRdb's assignment of TRBD1 cannot be checked, as there is no DNA. CDR3 length: 15 amino acids. The germline V gene has CDR1 MGHRA and CDR2 YSYEKL. CDR3 in amino acids: CASSQGGHFNTEAFF.

This chain uses TRBV9 with TRBJ2-3. Germline values: CDR1 SGDLS, CDR2 YYNGEE. The CDR3 totals 16 residues. The CDR3 reads CASSAKLAGGTDTQYF.

The rearrangement joins TRBV12-3 or TRBV12-4 to TRBJ1-5. CDR3 size: 14 residues. CDR3: CASSLGISNQPQHF.

Here the CDR3 reads CSARGLAWYEQYF. The gene calls are TRBV20-1 and TRBJ2-7; TCRdb gives TRBD2 as the D gene, but with no DNA this cannot be confirmed. Germline values: CDR1 DFQATT, CDR2 SNEGSKA (reference sequence). The CDR3 sequence is 13 residues long.

V is TRBV12-3 or TRBV12-4 and J is TRBJ2-5; the TRBD2 assignment by TCRdb is unverifiable without DNA. The CDR3 totals 18 residues. The CDR3 loop reads CASSLRLAGDGKQETQYF.

This chain uses TRBV27 with TRBJ2-5; lacking DNA, the TRBD2 call made by TCRdb goes unchecked. Germline V lookup: CDR1 MNHEY, CDR2 SMNVEV (reference sequence). This CDR3 spans 13 amino acids. Here the CDR3 reads CASSFTREETQYF.

V and J are TRBV9 and TRBJ2-1; TCRdb picks TRBD2, but there is no DNA to check that call. Germline V CDR1 and CDR2: SGDLS, YYNGEE. This CDR3 comprises 15 residues. CDR3 protein: CASSVDERGYNEQFF.

The chain couples TRBV9 to TRBJ2-1; TCRdb proposes TRBD2, but this gene call is untestable without DNA. The CDR3 totals 14 residues. The germline gives CDR1 SGDLS, CDR2 YYNGEE. Here the CDR3 reads CASSSGLAGREQFF.

J is TRBJ2-1 and V is TRBV20-1. The CDR3 totals 12 residues. Germline lookup yields CDR1 DFQATT and CDR2 SNEGSKA (reference sequence). CDR3 in amino acids: CSGCEGPNEQFF.

The CDR3 loop reads CAISPSGNSYNEQFF. The rearrangement links TRBV10-3 to TRBJ2-1. Germline-derived CDR1 and CDR2 are ENHRY and SYGVKD. The CDR3 loop spans 15 amino acids.

The J gene is TRBJ2-7, the V gene TRBV5-1; TCRdb outputs TRBD2, but without DNA this stays unchecked. The CDR3 runs 15 residues. The V gene's germline CDR1 is SGHRS and CDR2 YFSETQ. Here the CDR3 reads CASSGGRHGSYEQYF.

This rearrangement joins TRBV29-1 to TRBJ2-7; without DNA, the TCRdb call of TRBD1 cannot be checked. Germline assignment: CDR1 SQVTM and CDR2 ANQGSEA. There are 14 residues in the CDR3. The CDR3 sequence is CSVEGRTGTYEQYF.

The chain employs TRBV5-1 and TRBJ1-1. This CDR3 has 14 amino acids. Per the germline V gene, CDR1 is SGHRS and CDR2 is YFSETQ. CDR3 protein: CASNAQTMNTEAFF.

This chain joins TRBV5-4 and TRBJ2-3; as DNA is missing, the TRBD2 call by TCRdb cannot be tested. The CDR3 consists of 16 residues. The V gene's germline CDR1 is SGHNT and CDR2 YYREEE (reference sequence). The CDR3: CASSPRGLATTDTQYF.

The CDR3 reads CASSLSTGWNTGELFF. The chain uses TRBV27 and TRBJ2-2; TCRdb reports TRBD1, a call that lacks DNA to check it against. Germline CDR1 reads MNHEY; CDR2 reads SMNVEV (reference sequence). CDR3 length equals 16 residues.

The chain couples TRBV12-3 or TRBV12-4 to TRBJ1-1. The CDR3 contains 16 residues. Here the CDR3 reads CASSLNLGYLNTEAFF.

CDR3 in amino acids: CASSFRAGGPSDTQYF. The chain carries TRBV7-9 and TRBJ2-3; the TRBD2 assignment by TCRdb is unverifiable without DNA. The CDR3 sequence is 16 residues long. Germline CDR1 is SEHNR and CDR2 is FQNEAQ (reference sequence).